The source of this TCR beta chain is a study of blood T cell repertoires in COVID-19. This table comes from immunoSEQ multiplex PCR, and its TCRdb copy is limited to in-frame clones, with some not included. Among fewer than 500,000 clones, 87% were seen once, and the ten largest hold 0.7%. The source material was PBMCs or T cells enriched from blood (not recorded which). The TCR was taken from a woman aged 18-29 years who had recovered from COVID-19.

CDR3 bases: TGTGCCAGCAGCCAACATCCTGTAGGGGGGGTTACCCACGAGCAGTACTTC. Encoded protein: CASSQHPVGGVTHEQYF. The rearrangement uses TRBV4-2 and TRBJ2-7; D possibly corresponds to TRBD2 (7 bases). V was shortened by 2 bases and J by 5 bases, with 22 bases between the two germline ends. CDR1 LGHNA and CDR2 YNFKEQ come from the germline V gene. This CDR3 spans 17 amino acids.